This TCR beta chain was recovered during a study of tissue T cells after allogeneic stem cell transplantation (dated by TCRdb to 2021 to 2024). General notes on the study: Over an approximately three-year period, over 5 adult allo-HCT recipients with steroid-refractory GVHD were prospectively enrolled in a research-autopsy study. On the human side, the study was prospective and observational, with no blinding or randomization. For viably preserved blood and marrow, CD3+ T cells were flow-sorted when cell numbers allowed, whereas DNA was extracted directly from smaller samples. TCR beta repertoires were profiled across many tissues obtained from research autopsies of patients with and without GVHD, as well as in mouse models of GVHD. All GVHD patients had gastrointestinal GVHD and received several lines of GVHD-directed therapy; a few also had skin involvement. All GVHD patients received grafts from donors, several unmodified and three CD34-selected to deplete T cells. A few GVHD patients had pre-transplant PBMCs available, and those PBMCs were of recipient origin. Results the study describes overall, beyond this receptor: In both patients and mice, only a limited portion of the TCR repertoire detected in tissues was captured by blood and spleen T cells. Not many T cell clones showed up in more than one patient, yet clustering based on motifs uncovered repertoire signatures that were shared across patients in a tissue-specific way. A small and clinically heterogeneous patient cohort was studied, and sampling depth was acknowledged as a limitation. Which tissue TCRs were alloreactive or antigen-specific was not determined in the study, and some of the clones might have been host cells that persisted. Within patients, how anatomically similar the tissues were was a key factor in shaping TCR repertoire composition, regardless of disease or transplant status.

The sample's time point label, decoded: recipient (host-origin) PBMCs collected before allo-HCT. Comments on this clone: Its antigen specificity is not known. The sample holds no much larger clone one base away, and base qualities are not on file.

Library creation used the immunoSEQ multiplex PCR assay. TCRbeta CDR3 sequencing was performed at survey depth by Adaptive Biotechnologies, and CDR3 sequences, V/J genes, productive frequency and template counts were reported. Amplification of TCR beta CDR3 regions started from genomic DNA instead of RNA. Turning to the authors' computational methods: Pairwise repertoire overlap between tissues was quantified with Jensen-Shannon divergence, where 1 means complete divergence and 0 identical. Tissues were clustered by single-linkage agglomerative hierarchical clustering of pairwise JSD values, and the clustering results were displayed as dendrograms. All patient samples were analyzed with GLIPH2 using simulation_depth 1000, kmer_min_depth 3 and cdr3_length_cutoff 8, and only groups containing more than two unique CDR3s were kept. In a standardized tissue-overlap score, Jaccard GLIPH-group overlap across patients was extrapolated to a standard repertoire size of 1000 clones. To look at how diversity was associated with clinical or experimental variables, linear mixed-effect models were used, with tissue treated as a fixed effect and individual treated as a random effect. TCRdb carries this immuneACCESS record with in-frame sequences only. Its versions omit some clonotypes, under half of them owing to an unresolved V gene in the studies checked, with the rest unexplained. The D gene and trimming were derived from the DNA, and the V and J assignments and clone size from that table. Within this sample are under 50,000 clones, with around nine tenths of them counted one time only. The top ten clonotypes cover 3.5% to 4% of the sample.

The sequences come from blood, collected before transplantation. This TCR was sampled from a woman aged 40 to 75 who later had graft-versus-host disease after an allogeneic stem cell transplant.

At the DNA level, the sequence is TGTGCCAGCAGCACGCGGTCCCAGCTTCCTGAGCAGTTCTTC. Its protein is CASSTRSQLPEQFF. The chain uses TRBV7-2 and TRBJ2-1; the D gene identity is not certain. The CDR3 spans 14 residues, from the cysteine through the phenylalanine. Kept here is only the CDR3 DNA, which spans 42 bases and is read in frame from base 1. V and J are truncated by 5 bases and 9 bases respectively, leaving an intervening sequence of 17 bases. Sequences SGHTA (CDR1) and FQGNSA (CDR2) are obtained from the germline V gene.